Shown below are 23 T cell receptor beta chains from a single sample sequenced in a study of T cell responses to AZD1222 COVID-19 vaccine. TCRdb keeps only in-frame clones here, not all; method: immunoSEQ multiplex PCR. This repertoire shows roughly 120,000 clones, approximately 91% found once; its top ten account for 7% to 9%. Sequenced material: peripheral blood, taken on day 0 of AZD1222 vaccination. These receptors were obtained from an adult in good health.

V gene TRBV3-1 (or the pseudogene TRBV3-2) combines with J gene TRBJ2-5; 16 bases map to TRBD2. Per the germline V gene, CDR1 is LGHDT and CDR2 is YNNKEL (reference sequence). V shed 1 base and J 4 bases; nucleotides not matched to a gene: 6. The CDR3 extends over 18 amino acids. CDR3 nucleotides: TGTGCCAGCAGCCAAGGGATGGGACTAGCGGGGGGGACAGAGACCCAGTACTTC. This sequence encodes CASSQGMGLAGGTETQYF.

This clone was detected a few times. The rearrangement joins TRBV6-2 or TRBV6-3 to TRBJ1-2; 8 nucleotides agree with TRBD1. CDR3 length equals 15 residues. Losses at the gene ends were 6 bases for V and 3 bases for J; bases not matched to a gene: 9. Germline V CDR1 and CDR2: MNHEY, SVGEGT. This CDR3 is CASSPTSDRDYGYTF. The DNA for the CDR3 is TGTGCCAGCAGCCCCACGTCGGACAGGGACTATGGCTACACCTTC.

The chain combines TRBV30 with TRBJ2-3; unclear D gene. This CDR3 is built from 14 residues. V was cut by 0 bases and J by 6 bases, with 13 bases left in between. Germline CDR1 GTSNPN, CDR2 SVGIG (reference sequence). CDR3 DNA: TGTGCCTGGAGTGTTGGTGGGAAGGGCGATACGCAGTATTTT. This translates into CAWSVGGKGDTQYF.

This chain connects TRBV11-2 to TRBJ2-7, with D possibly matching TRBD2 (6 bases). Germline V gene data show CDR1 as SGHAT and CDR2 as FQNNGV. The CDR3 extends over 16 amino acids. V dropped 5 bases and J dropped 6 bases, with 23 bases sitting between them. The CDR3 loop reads CASSPITGPRRGEQYF. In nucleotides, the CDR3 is TGTGCCAGCAGCCCCATTACCGGGCCTCGGCGGGGCGAGCAGTACTTC.

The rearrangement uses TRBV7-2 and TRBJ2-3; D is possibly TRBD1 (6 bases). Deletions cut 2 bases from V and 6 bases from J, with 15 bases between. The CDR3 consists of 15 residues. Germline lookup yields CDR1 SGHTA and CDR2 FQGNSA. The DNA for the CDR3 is TGTGCCAGCAGCTTATCTGGACAGCGCTTGGATACGCAGTATTTT. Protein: CASSLSGQRLDTQYF.

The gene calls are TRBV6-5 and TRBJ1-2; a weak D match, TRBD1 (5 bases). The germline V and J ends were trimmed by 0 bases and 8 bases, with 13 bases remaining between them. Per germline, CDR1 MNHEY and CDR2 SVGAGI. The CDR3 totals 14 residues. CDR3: CASSYSTGVGGYTF. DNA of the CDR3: TGTGCCAGCAGTTACTCCACGGGGGTAGGAGGCTACACCTTC.

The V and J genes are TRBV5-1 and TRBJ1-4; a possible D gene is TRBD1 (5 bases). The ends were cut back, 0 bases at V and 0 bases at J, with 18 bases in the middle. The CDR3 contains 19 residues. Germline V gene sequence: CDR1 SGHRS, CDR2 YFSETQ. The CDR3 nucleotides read TGCGCCAGCAGCTTGGGAAGGGGACTCCCGGGCCCAACTAATGAAAAACTGTTTTTT. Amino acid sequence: CASSLGRGLPGPTNEKLFF.

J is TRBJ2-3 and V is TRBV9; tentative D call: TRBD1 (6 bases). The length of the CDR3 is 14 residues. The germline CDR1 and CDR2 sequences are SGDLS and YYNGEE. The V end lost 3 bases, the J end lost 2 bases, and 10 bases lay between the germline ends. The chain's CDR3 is CASSEQGTTDTQYF. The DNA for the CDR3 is TGTGCCAGCAGCGAACAGGGTACCACAGATACGCAGTATTTT.

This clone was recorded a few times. The CDR3 protein is CASSPFLVRGDGYTF. The CDR3 nucleotides read TGTGCCAGCAGTCCCTTTCTTGTTCGGGGTGATGGCTACACCTTC. The chain has TRBV27 and TRBJ1-2; D ambiguous. This CDR3 is 15 amino acids long. Germline CDR1 and CDR2: MNHEY and SMNVEV (reference sequence). V lost 5 bases to trimming and J lost 6 bases, with 19 bases between them.

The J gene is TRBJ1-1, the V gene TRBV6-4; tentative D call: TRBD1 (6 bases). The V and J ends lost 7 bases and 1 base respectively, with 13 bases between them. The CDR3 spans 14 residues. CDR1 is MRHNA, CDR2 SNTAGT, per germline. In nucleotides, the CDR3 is TGTGCCAGCAAGGGGGGACAAGGGAACACTGAAGCTTTCTTT. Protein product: CASKGGQGNTEAFF.

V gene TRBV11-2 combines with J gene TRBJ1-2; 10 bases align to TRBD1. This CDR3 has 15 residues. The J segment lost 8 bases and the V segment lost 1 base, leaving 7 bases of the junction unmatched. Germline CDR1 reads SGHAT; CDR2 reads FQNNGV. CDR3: CASSLAGGQGSGYTF. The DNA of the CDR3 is TGTGCCAGCAGCTTAGCGGGGGGACAGGGGAGCGGCTACACCTTC.

The CDR3 protein is CASSLGQGGEKLFF. In DNA form, the CDR3 reads TGTGCCAGCAGCTTGGGACAGGGGGGTGAAAAACTGTTTTTT. This chain uses TRBV5-8 with TRBJ1-4, with TRBD1 matching over 9 bases. The CDR3 spans 14 residues. V gave up 0 bases and J gave up 7 bases; unmatched junction bases: 1. CDR1 is SGHTS, CDR2 YDEGEE, per germline.

The CDR3 DNA reads as TGTGCCAGCAGCCCCCGGGACAGCTCCTACAATGAGCAGTTCTTC. Translation: CASSPRDSSYNEQFF. The chain couples TRBV4-2 to TRBJ2-1, with TRBD1 matching 7 bases. Germline values: CDR1 LGHNA, CDR2 YNFKEQ. Trimming removed 4 bases from V and 0 bases from J; junction bases left unmatched: 3. CDR3 length: 15 residues.

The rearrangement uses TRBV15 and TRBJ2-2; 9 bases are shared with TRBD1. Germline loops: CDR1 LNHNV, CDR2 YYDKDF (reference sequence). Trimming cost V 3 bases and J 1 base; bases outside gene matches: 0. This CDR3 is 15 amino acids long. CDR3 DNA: TGTGCCACCAGCAGGGACAGGGGGAACACCGGGGAGCTGTTTTTT. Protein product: CATSRDRGNTGELFF.

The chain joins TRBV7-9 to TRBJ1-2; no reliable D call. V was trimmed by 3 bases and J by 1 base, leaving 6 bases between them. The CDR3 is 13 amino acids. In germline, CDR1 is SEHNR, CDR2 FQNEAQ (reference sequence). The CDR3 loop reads CASSFGSNYGYTF. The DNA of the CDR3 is TGTGCCAGCAGCTTTGGCAGTAACTATGGCTACACCTTC.

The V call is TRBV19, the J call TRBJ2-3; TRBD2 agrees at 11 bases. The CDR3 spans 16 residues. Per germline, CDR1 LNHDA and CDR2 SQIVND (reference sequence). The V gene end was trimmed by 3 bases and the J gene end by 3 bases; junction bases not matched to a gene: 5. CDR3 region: CASSIPLAGGTDTQYF. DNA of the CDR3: TGTGCCAGTAGTATCCCCCTAGCGGGAGGTACAGATACGCAGTATTTT.

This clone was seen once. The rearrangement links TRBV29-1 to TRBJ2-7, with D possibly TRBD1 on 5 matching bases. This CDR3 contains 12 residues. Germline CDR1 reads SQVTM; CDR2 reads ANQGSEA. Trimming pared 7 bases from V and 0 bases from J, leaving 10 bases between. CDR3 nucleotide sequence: TGCAGCGCAGGGCGACCCTCCTACGAGCAGTACTTC. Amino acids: CSAGRPSYEQYF.

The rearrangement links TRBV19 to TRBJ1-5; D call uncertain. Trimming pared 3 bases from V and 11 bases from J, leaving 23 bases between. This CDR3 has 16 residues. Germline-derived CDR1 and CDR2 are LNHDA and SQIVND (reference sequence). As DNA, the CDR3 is TGTGCCAGTAGTATTTTGACCCTCGGAATGGTAGTGGCCCAGCATTTT. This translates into CASSILTLGMVVAQHF.

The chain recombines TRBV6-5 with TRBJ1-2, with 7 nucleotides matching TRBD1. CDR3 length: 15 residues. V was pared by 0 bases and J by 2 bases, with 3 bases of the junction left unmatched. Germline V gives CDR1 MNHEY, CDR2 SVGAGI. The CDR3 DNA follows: TGTGCCAGCAGTTACTCGACAGGGAAGAACTATGGCTACACCTTC. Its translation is CASSYSTGKNYGYTF.

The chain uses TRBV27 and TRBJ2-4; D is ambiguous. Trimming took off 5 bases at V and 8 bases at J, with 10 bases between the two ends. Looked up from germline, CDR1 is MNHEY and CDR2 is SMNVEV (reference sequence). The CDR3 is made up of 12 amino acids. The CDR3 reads CASSPARDIQYF. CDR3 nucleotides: TGTGCCAGCAGTCCCGCCCGGGACATTCAGTACTTC.

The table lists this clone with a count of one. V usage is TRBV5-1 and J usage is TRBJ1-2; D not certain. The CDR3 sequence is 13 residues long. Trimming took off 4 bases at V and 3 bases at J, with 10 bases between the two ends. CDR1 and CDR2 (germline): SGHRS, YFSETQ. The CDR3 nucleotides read TGCGCCAGCAGCGAGGGTGGAGACTATGGCTACACCTTC. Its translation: CASSEGGDYGYTF.

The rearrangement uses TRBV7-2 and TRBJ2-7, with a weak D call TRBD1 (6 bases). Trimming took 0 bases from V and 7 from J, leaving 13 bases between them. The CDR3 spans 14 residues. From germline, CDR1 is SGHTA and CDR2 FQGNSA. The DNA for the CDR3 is TGTGCCAGCAGCTTAGCTGGGGGCGATTGGGAGCAGTACTTC. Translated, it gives CASSLAGGDWEQYF.

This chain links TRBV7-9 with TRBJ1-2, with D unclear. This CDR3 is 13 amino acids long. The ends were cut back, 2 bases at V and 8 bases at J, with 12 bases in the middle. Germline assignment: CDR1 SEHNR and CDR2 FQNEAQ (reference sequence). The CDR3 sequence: CASSLLRVNGYTF. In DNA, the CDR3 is TGTGCCAGCAGCTTATTAAGGGTTAACGGCTACACCTTC.